These 16 T cell receptor beta chains share one sample of origin, sequenced in a study of blood T cell repertoires in COVID-19. Sequenced by immunoSEQ multiplex PCR; TCRdb stores in-frame clones only, minus some. The sample holds more than 85,000 clones, 80% seen once. Sequencing was carried out using peripheral blood. The receptor set was obtained from a human donor in a cohort sampled during active or convalescent COVID-19.

The chain carries TRBV29-1 and TRBJ2-5; D unresolved. The germline V gene has CDR1 SQVTM and CDR2 ANQGSEA. CDR3 length: 12 residues. With 7 bases removed from V and 1 base from J, the gap between germline ends came to 10 bases. Here the CDR3 reads CSARVTQETQYF. CDR3 nucleotide sequence: TGCAGCGCCCGGGTAACCCAAGAGACCCAGTACTTC.

The chain couples TRBV9 to TRBJ1-1; the match to TRBD1 covers 8 bases. The CDR3 runs 13 residues. Germline V lookup: CDR1 SGDLS, CDR2 YYNGEE. The V gene end was trimmed by 1 base and the J gene end by 8 bases; junction bases not matched to a gene: 4. The CDR3 region has the DNA TGTGCCAGCAGCGTACAGGGGGCGGGGGAAGCTTTCTTT. Encoded protein: CASSVQGAGEAFF.

The chain recombines TRBV28 with TRBJ2-7; 8 nucleotides match TRBD2. J was trimmed by 0 bases and V by 6 bases; bases with no gene match: 4. The CDR3 consists of 14 residues. Germline V CDR1 and CDR2: MDHEN, SYDVKM. The CDR3 DNA sequence: TGTGCCAGCAGAACTAGCGGTTTCTCCTACGAGCAGTACTTC. Its protein product is CASRTSGFSYEQYF.

This chain joins TRBV30 and TRBJ2-6; D unresolved. There are 11 residues in the CDR3. Germline CDR1 is GTSNPN and CDR2 is SVGIG (reference sequence). V was clipped by 4 bases and J by 5 bases, with 3 bases between them. As DNA, the CDR3 is TGTGCCTGGACATGGGCCAACGTCCTGACTTTC. This encodes CAWTWANVLTF.

The chain has TRBV7-2 and TRBJ1-2; the D is unclear. V was pared by 2 bases and J by 4 bases, with 11 bases between. Looked up from germline, CDR1 is SGHTA and CDR2 is FQGNSA. The CDR3 is 14 residues long. This CDR3 reads CASSLFDPSYGYTF. The CDR3 DNA reads as TGTGCCAGCAGCTTATTTGACCCTAGCTATGGCTACACCTTC. Filled out from reference TRBV7-2 and TRBJ1-2, the complete variable domain reads GAGVSQSPSNKVTEKGKDVELRCDPISGHTALYWYRQSLGQGLEFLIYFQGNSAPDKSGLPSDRFSAERTGGSVSTLTIQRTQQEDSAVYLCASSLFDPSYGYTFGSGTRLTVV.

V gene TRBV5-4 combines with J gene TRBJ1-6; D remains unclear. Trimming took 3 bases from V and 6 from J, leaving 19 bases between them. This CDR3 has 17 amino acids. From germline, CDR1 is SGHNT and CDR2 YYREEE (reference sequence). The CDR3 DNA reads as TGTGCCAGCAGCTGGAATCCCGGAGGCTATAGTAATTCACCCCTCCACTTT. This sequence encodes CASSWNPGGYSNSPLHF.

The rearrangement joins TRBV12-3 or TRBV12-4 to TRBJ2-5, with D tentatively TRBD2 (5 bases). CDR3 length: 12 residues. Trimming stripped 3 bases from V and 8 bases from J, with 10 bases between. DNA for the CDR3: TGTGCCAGCAGTTTCAGTTCGGGAACCCAGTACTTC. This sequence encodes CASSFSSGTQYF.

This clone has more than one count but fewer than ten. The chain has TRBV4-1 and TRBJ2-7; 8 bases agree with TRBD1. CDR1 and CDR2 from the germline V gene are MGHRA and YSYEKL. CDR3 length equals 15 residues. J gave up 2 bases and V 4 bases, and 7 bases lay outside the gene matches. CDR3 region: CASSPPGTGAYEQYF. CDR3 nucleotide sequence: TGCGCCAGCAGCCCGCCCGGGACAGGAGCCTACGAGCAGTACTTC.

The gene calls are TRBV6-5 and TRBJ1-4, with unresolved D. The CDR3 is 11 amino acids. The germline V gene encodes CDR1 MNHEY and CDR2 SVGAGI. V was pared by 7 bases and J by 12 bases, with 12 bases between. The CDR3 region is CASMGREELFF. The CDR3 DNA sequence: TGTGCCAGCATGGGCCGGGAGGAACTGTTTTTT.

This clone occurred once. This chain joins TRBV3-1 (or the pseudogene TRBV3-2) and TRBJ2-1; TRBD2 matches at 14 bases. The CDR3 has 17 amino acids. Germline values: CDR1 LGHDT, CDR2 YNNKEL (reference sequence). V lost 0 bases, J lost 8 bases, and 6 bases stayed unmatched. The CDR3 region is CASSQEGLAGGSDEQFF. CDR3 in DNA: TGTGCCAGCAGCCAAGAAGGACTAGCGGGAGGTAGCGATGAGCAGTTCTTC.

The chain combines TRBV5-1 with TRBJ2-2; maybe TRBD2 (5 bases). Trimming took 0 bases from V and 7 from J, leaving 13 bases between them. From germline, CDR1 is SGHRS and CDR2 YFSETQ. The CDR3 runs to 15 residues. The CDR3 spells CASSLGRDPHGELFF. CDR3 bases: TGCGCCAGCAGCTTGGGACGGGATCCCCACGGGGAGCTGTTTTTT.

The chain combines TRBV27 with TRBJ2-4, with 9 bases fitting TRBD1. V lost 0 bases and J lost 3; bases outside the gene matches: 3. The CDR3 totals 16 residues. CDR1 is MNHEY, CDR2 SMNVEV, per germline (reference sequence). The CDR3 reads CASSLSGQGIKNIQYF. The CDR3, as DNA: TGTGCCAGCAGTTTATCGGGACAGGGTATCAAAAACATTCAGTACTTC.

The CDR3 coding sequence is TGTGCCAGCAGGAAGAATCAGGGTCCCTACGAGCAGTACTTC. Translation: CASRKNQGPYEQYF. The gene calls are TRBV2 and TRBJ2-7; possibly TRBD1 for D (5 bases). Germline CDR1 SNHLY, CDR2 FYNNEI. The CDR3 length is 14 residues. Between the trimmed V and J ends, which lost 6 bases and 2 bases, there was a span of 14 bases.

V gene TRBV14 combines with J gene TRBJ2-5, with D perhaps TRBD2 (5 bases). V dropped 1 base and J dropped 7 bases, with 16 bases sitting between them. The CDR3 contains 15 residues. The V gene's germline CDR1 is SGHDN and CDR2 FVKESK. The CDR3 spells CASSQGVEAFGTQYF. Here the CDR3 DNA reads TGTGCCAGCAGCCAAGGTGTGGAGGCTTTTGGGACCCAGTACTTC.

The rearrangement links TRBV14 to TRBJ2-2, with 11 bases matching TRBD2. Trimming took 4 bases from V and 5 from J; bases not matched to a gene: 6. Per the germline V gene, CDR1 is SGHDN and CDR2 is FVKESK. The CDR3 has 16 residues. This CDR3 is CASSPRLAGRTGELFF. CDR3 sequence (DNA): TGTGCCAGCAGCCCTCGACTAGCGGGGAGAACCGGGGAGCTGTTTTTT.

V usage is TRBV7-2 and J usage is TRBJ2-3; 11 bases agree with TRBD1. V trimming: 4 bases; J trimming: 5 bases; junction bases outside the gene matches: 8. The CDR3 spans 16 residues. Germline values: CDR1 SGHTA, CDR2 FQGNSA. CDR3 DNA: TGTGCCAGCAGCTCCGGGACAGGGGGGAATGTAGATACGCAGTATTTT. Its translation is CASSSGTGGNVDTQYF.